The 10 T cell receptor beta chains given below trace back to one sample, sequenced in a study of T cell repertoires in cytomegalovirus infection. No cognate antigen is known for these TCRs. MiXCR, applied by TCRdb to the reads, yields one record per CDR3 protein. The sample includes about 830,000 distinct CDR3 sequences, over 25% of them seen just once. The sample consisted of cultured CD8+ T cells from PBMCs, taken from culture after CMV antigen stimulation. These TCRs come from a human donor in good health (CMV status not recorded). Some clones in this sample may be carry-over from other donors' samples.

This clonotype was picked up many times. The rearrangement uses TRBV24-1 and TRBJ2-2, with D possibly TRBD1 on 5 matching bases. This CDR3 region has 16 residues. Germline-derived CDR1 and CDR2 are KGHDR and SFDVKD. Trimming removed 0 bases at V and 2 bases at J, with 9 bases between. Written as DNA, the CDR3 is TGTGCCACCAGTGATTTGTACACAGGAAACACCGGGGAGCTGTTTTTT. This codes for CATSDLYTGNTGELFF.

The chain links TRBV20-1 to TRBJ2-7, with 9 bases matching TRBD2. Germline V gene sequence: CDR1 DFQATT, CDR2 SNEGSKA (reference sequence). Trimming at V came to 2 bases and at J to 3 bases, leaving 8 bases not matched to a gene. CDR3 length: 15 amino acids. Here the CDR3 DNA reads TGCAGTGCTAGAAAAGCGGGGGGTCCACTCTACGAGCAGTACGTC. It encodes CSARKAGGPLYEQYV.

There are a few counts of this clonotype. The DNA for the CDR3 is TGCAGTGCCCAATCGACTAGCGGGGGGGAGAATTCAGGCACAGATACGCAGTATTTT. Translation: CSAQSTSGGENSGTDTQYF. The V and J genes are TRBV20-1 and TRBJ2-3; TRBD2 aligns across 14 bases. V lost 6 bases and J lost 1; bases outside the gene matches: 15. The CDR3 length is 19 residues. Germline V gene sequence: CDR1 DFQATT, CDR2 SNEGSKA (reference sequence).

This clonotype was seen many times. The chain employs TRBV7-3 and TRBJ1-1; no firm D call. V was pared by 4 bases and J by 5 bases, with 11 bases between. This CDR3 is built from 13 residues. Germline CDR1 is SGHTA and CDR2 is FQGTGA. The CDR3 region is CASSSELETEAFF. In DNA, the CDR3 is TGTGCCAGCAGCTCCGAGTTAGAAACTGAAGCTTTCTTT.

This clonotype was observed many times. The chain uses TRBV20-1 and TRBJ2-1; 10 nucleotides agree with TRBD1. From germline, CDR1 is DFQATT and CDR2 SNEGSKA (reference sequence). There are 16 residues in the CDR3. The ends lost 3 bases at V and 4 bases at J; junction bases unmatched: 9. In DNA form, the CDR3 reads TGCAGTGCTAGTCTAGTTGGGACAGGGGATTACAATGAGCAGTTCTTC. It codes for CSASLVGTGDYNEQFF.

This clonotype was seen many times. V is TRBV7-2 and J is TRBJ2-1; D gene unclear. The CDR3 has 13 amino acids. Germline V lookup: CDR1 SGHTA, CDR2 FQGNSA. The ends were cut back, 5 bases at V and 8 bases at J, with 13 bases in the middle. The CDR3 DNA reads TGTGCCAGCAGCATTATTGGTGCCGATGAGCAGTTCTTC. Amino acid sequence: CASSIIGADEQFF.

This chain connects TRBV27 to TRBJ2-7; D may be TRBD1 (6 bases). Germline CDR1 reads MNHEY; CDR2 reads SMNVEV (reference sequence). Trimming stripped 0 bases from V and 3 bases from J, with 21 bases between. The CDR3 runs 18 residues. The CDR3 DNA reads TGTGCCAGCAGTTTATCGTGGGGGTTGGCAGGGGCCTTCTACGAGCAGTACTTC. It specifies CASSLSWGLAGAFYEQYF.

The chain couples TRBV20-1 to TRBJ2-1; TRBD2 matches 8 bases. The CDR3 spans 15 residues. From germline, CDR1 is DFQATT and CDR2 SNEGSKA (reference sequence). V dropped 8 bases and J dropped 1; count of bases not matched to a gene: 10. The CDR3 DNA reads as TGCAGTATAGTTAGGCGGGGGGATTCCTACAATGAGCAGTTCTTC. Translating it yields CSIVRRGDSYNEQFF.

V gene TRBV20-1 combines with J gene TRBJ1-1, with 8 bases identical to TRBD1. The ends lost 4 bases at V and 4 bases at J; junction bases unmatched: 5. CDR1 and CDR2 (germline): DFQATT, SNEGSKA (reference sequence). The CDR3 runs to 13 residues. CDR3 coding DNA: TGCAGTGCTAACGGACAGGGAATCACTGAAGCTTTCTTT. Its protein is CSANGQGITEAFF.

This clonotype was detected a few times. This chain connects TRBV12-3 or TRBV12-4 to TRBJ2-3, with a tentative D call TRBD2 (6 bases). V lost 8 bases, J lost 3 bases, and 18 bases lay in between. The CDR3 runs 15 residues. The CDR3 DNA follows: TGTGCCAGCCGATCCGGGACGGGGAGGACAGATACGCAGTATTTT. It yields the protein CASRSGTGRTDTQYF.